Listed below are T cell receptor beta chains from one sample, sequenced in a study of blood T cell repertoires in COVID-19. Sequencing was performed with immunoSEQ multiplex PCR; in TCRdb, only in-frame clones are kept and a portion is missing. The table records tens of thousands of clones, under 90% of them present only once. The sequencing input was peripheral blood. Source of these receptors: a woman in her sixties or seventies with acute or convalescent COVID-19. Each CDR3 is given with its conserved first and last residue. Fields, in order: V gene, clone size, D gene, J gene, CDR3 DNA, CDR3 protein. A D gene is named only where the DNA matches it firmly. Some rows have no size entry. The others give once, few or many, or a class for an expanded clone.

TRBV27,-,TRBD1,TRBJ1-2,TGTGCCAGCAGGACAGGGGGTAAGGGGGGCTACACCTTC,CASRTGGKGGYTF
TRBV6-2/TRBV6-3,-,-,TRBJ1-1,TGTGCCAGCAGTTACCGCAGAAACACTGAAGCTTTCTTT,CASSYRRNTEAFF
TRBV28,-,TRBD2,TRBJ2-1,TGTGCCAGCAGTTTATACCGCCTCGGTAGCGGGAGTGCCCATGAGCAGTTCTTC,CASSLYRLGSGSAHEQFF
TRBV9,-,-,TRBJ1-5,TGTGCCAGCAGCGTAGGACCCGGTGGGCTCAATCAGCCCCAGCATTTT,CASSVGPGGLNQPQHF
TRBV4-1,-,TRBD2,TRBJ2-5,TGCGCCAGCAGCCTTATGACTAGCGGTAAAGAGACCCAGTACTTC,CASSLMTSGKETQYF
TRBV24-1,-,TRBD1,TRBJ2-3,TGTGCCACCAGTGATTTGGGACAGGGATCAGATACGCAGTATTTT,CATSDLGQGSDTQYF
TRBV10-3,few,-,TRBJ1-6,TGTGCCATCTCTACGAGCTCCTATAATTCACCCCTCCACTTT,CAISTSSYNSPLHF
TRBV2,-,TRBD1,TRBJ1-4,TGTGCCAGCAGTGATGGACAGACAGGGCGCGAAAAACTGTTTTTT,CASSDGQTGREKLFF
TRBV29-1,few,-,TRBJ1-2,TGCAGCGTCTATGCTAACTATGGCTACACCTTC,CSVYANYGYTF
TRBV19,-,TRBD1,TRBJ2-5,TGTGCCAGTAGCCGGGACAGAAATTCGGAGACCCAGTACTTC,CASSRDRNSETQYF
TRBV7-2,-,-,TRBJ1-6,TGTGCCAGCAGCTTAACGGGGGATTCACCCCTCCACTTT,CASSLTGDSPLHF
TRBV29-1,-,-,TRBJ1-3,TGCAGCGTTGAAGATAAAGGAGCTGGAAACACCATATATTTT,CSVEDKGAGNTIYF
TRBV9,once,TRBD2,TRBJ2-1,TGTGCCAGCGGACTAGCCTACAATGAGCAGTTCTTC,CASGLAYNEQFF
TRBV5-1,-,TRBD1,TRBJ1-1,TGCGCCAGCGCCACAGGCCCCCAGGGGGCGGGCACTGAAGCTTTCTTT,CASATGPQGAGTEAFF
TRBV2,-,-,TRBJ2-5,TGTGCCAGCACGGGGGGCGAGTTCGAGACCCAGTACTTC,CASTGGEFETQYF
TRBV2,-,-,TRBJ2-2,TGTGCCAGCAGTGGAGGTCGGACAGCGAACACCGGGGAGCTGTTTTTT,CASSGGRTANTGELFF
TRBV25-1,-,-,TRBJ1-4,TGTGCCAGCCGGCCTGACTACCGAGCGGTACGAGAAAAACTGTTTTTT,CASRPDYRAVREKLFF
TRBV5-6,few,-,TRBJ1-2,TGTGCCAGCAGCATCACAGGGAACTATGGCTACACCTTC,CASSITGNYGYTF
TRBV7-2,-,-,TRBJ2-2,TGTGCCAGCATCCTCAGCGGCCGACCCGGGGAGCTGTTTTTT,CASILSGRPGELFF
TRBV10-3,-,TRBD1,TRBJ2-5,TGTGCCATCAGTTGGGACAGGGTGAGGGAGACCCAGTACTTC,CAISWDRVRETQYF
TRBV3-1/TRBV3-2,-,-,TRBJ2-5,TGTGCCAGCAGCCAAATGGCGGGGGCGGGCGAGACCCAGTACTTC,CASSQMAGAGETQYF
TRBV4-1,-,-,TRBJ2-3,TGCGCCAGCAGCCACGCCGTGGGAGAAAGCACAGATACGCAGTATTTT,CASSHAVGESTDTQYF